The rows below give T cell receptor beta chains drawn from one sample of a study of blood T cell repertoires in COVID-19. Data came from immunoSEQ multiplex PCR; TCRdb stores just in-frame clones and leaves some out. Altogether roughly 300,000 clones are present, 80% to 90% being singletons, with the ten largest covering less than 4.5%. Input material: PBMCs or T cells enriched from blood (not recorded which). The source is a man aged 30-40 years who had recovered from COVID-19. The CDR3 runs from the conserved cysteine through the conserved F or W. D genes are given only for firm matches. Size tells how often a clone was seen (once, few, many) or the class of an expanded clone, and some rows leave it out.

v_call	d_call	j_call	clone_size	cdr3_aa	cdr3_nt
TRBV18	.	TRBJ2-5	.	CASSWGSKETQYF	TGTGCCAGCTCGTGGGGCAGTAAAGAGACCCAGTACTTC
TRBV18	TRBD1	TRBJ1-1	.	CASSPSQGARNTEAFF	TGTGCCAGCTCACCTTCACAGGGGGCGCGGAACACTGAAGCTTTCTTT
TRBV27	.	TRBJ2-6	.	CASSLQTGANVLTF	TGTGCCAGCAGTTTACAAACTGGGGCCAACGTCCTGACTTTC
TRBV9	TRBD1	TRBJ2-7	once	CASSVGTGTGISYEQYF	TGTGCCAGCAGCGTAGGGACCGGGACAGGGATCTCCTACGAGCAGTACTTC
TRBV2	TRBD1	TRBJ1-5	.	CASSRQGGSNQPQHF	TGTGCCAGCAGCCGACAGGGGGGAAGCAATCAGCCCCAGCATTTT
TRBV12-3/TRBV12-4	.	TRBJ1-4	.	CASNRAPNEKLFF	TGTGCCAGTAACAGGGCTCCTAATGAAAAACTGTTTTTT
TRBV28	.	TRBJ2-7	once	CASSPPGRFYEQYF	TGTGCCAGCAGTCCGCCCGGTCGATTCTACGAGCAGTACTTC
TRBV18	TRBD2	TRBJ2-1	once	CASSPGGGVSGPYNEQFF	TGTGCCAGCTCACCCGGGGGGGGAGTTAGCGGACCCTACAATGAGCAGTTCTTC
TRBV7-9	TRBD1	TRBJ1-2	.	CASSPQVQGAGGYTF	TGTGCCAGCAGCCCCCAGGTTCAGGGGGCGGGCGGCTACACCTTC
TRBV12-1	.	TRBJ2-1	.	CARKAFSGREGSSYNEQFF	TGTGCCAGAAAAGCCTTCTCTGGGCGGGAGGGGAGTTCCTACAATGAGCAGTTCTTC
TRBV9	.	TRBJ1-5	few	CASSHDSNQPQHF	TGTGCCAGCAGCCATGACAGTAATCAGCCCCAGCATTTT
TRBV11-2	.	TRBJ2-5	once	CASSLEWRGIRQETQYF	TGTGCCAGCAGCTTAGAGTGGCGGGGTATACGACAAGAGACCCAGTACTTC
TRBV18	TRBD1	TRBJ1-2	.	CASSPFRTGGKTNYGYTF	TGTGCCAGCTCACCGTTTCGGACAGGGGGCAAAACTAACTATGGCTACACCTTC
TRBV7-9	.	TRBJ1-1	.	CASSFERIVNTEAFF	TGTGCCAGCAGCTTTGAGCGGATAGTGAACACTGAAGCTTTCTTT
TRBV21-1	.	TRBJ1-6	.	CASRQGCSSYNSPLHF	TGTGCCAGCAGGCAGGGGTGTAGCTCCTATAATTCACCCCTCCACTTT
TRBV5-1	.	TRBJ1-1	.	CASSLAAGVNTEAFF	TGCGCCAGCAGCTTGGCCGCGGGGGTGAACACTGAAGCTTTCTTT
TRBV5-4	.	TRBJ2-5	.	CASSLGPAPGGQETQYF	TGTGCCAGCAGCTTGGGACCAGCGCCTGGGGGGCAAGAGACCCAGTACTTC
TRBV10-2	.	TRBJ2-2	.	CASRLGDIRTGELFF	TGCGCCAGCAGGCTGGGGGACATAAGGACCGGGGAGCTGTTTTTT
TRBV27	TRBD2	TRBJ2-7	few	CASSFLAGRSYEQYF	TGTGCCAGCAGTTTTCTAGCGGGGCGTTCCTACGAGCAGTACTTC
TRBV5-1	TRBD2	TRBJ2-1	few	CASSLTGGLIEQFF	TGCGCCAGCAGCTTAACGGGGGGGCTCATTGAGCAGTTCTTC
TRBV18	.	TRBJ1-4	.	CASSPSRINEKLFF	TGTGCCAGCTCACCAAGCAGGATTAATGAAAAACTGTTTTTT
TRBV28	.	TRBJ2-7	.	CASSLPKGAFTYEQYF	TGTGCCAGCAGTCTCCCTAAAGGGGCTTTCACCTACGAGCAGTACTTC
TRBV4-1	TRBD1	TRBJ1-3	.	CASSQPGGGSGNTIYF	TGCGCCAGCAGCCAACCAGGGGGAGGCTCTGGAAACACCATATATTTT
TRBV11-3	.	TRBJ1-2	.	CASSFDDWEEGYTF	TGTGCCAGCAGCTTCGACGACTGGGAGGAAGGCTACACCTTC